This T cell receptor beta chain is drawn from a study of blood T cell repertoires in COVID-19. Libraries were prepared by immunoSEQ multiplex PCR; TCRdb keeps only in-frame clonotypes and omits some of them. Here the sample spans about 73,000 clones, about four fifths being singletons. This TCR was sampled from a human donor in a cohort sampled during active COVID-19. The sample taken for sequencing was peripheral blood.

In DNA, the CDR3 is TGTGCCAGCTCACAAAACCAGGGGAATCAGCCCCAGCATTTT. Translated: CASSQNQGNQPQHF. The rearrangement links TRBV18 to TRBJ1-5; D might be TRBD1 (6 bases). In germline, CDR1 is KGHSH, CDR2 LQKENI. The V and J ends lost 4 bases and 4 bases respectively, with 11 bases between them. The CDR3 consists of 14 residues.